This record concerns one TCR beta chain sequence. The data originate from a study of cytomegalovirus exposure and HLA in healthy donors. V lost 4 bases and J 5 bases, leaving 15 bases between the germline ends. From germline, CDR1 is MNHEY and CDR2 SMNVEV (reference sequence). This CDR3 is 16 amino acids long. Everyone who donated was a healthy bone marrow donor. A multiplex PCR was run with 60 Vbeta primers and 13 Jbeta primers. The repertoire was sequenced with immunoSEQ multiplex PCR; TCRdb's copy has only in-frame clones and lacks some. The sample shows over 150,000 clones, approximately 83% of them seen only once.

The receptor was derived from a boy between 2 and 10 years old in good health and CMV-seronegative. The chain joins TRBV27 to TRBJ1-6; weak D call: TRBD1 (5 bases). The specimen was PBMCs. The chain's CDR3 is CASSYSGEPNNSPLHF. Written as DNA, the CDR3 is TGTGCCAGCAGTTATTCGGGGGAACCTAATAATTCACCCCTCCACTTT.